The rows below give T cell receptor beta chains drawn from one sample of a study of blood T cell repertoires in COVID-19. Only in-frame clones appear in the TCRdb table, and some are missing; sequencing was by immunoSEQ multiplex PCR. The sample has 150,000 to 200,000 clones, about 80% seen once. Sequencing was carried out using peripheral blood. Receptors were obtained from a woman at least 80 years old with acute or convalescent COVID-19. The CDR3 runs from the conserved cysteine through the conserved F or W.

>TRBJ2-7|TRBV4-1
CASSPSDAAGAYEQYF
>TRBJ2-7|TRBV7-9
CASTRTGEREQYF
>TRBJ2-7|TRBV3-1/TRBV3-2
CASSQVRFPSGSRYEQYF
>TRBJ2-7|TRBV6-5
CASTTSGSPSYEQYF
>TRBJ1-2|TRBV7-9
CASSLTGGSEGYTF
>TRBJ1-3|TRBV11-2
CASSFGTGSGNTIYF
>TRBJ1-1|TRBV9
CASSVTEDTEAFF
>TRBJ2-7|TRBV3-1/TRBV3-2
CASSHWDRNYEQYF
>TRBJ2-1|TRBV5-1
CASSWGGNNEQFF
>TRBJ1-5|TRBV19
CASSLRQFNQPQHF
>TRBJ1-2|TRBV6-1
CASSRTGGAEGYTF
>TRBJ1-5|TRBV19
CASRGDRSFNQPQHF
>TRBJ2-1|TRBV5-1
CASSLESGLAGYEQFF
>TRBJ2-3|TRBV5-1
CASSAIPGTTSGPDTQYF
>TRBJ1-2|TRBV27
CASSPRPGRNGYTF
>TRBJ1-2|TRBV6-1
CASSEAGNYGYTF
>TRBJ2-1|TRBV5-1
CASSLGLAGGPYNEQFF
>TRBJ2-1|TRBV9
CASSVNGLSYNEQFF
>TRBJ1-2|TRBV7-2
CASSFLDGGIGYTF
>TRBJ2-3|TRBV6-5
CASSYWSGSSGDTQYF
>TRBJ2-3|TRBV4-3
CASSQDPAGGTDTQYF